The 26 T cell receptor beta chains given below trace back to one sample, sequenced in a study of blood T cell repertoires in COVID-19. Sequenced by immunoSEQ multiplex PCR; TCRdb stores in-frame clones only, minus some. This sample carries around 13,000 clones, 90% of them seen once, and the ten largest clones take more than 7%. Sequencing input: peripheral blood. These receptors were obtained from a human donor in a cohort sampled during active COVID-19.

Written as DNA, the CDR3 is TGTGCCACCCGGAGAGCTAGCAATCAGCCCCAGCATTTT. Translated: CATRRASNQPQHF. The chain joins TRBV6-5 to TRBJ1-5; D gene uncertain. CDR1 and CDR2 from the germline V gene are MNHEY and SVGAGI. The CDR3 loop spans 13 amino acids. V lost 10 bases and J lost 0, with 10 bases in between.

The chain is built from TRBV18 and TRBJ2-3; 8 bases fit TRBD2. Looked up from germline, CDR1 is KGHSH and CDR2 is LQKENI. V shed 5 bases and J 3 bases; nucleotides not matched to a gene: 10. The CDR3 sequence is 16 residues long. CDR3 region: CASSLTSGPVTDTQYF. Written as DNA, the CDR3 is TGTGCCAGCTCATTAACTAGCGGACCAGTTACAGATACGCAGTATTTT. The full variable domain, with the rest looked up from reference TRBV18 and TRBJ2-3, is NAGVMQNPRHLVRRRGQEARLRCSPMKGHSHVYWYRQLPEEGLKFMVYLQKENIIDESGMPKERFSAEFPKEGPSILRIQQVVRGDSAAYFCASSLTSGPVTDTQYFGPGTRLTVL.

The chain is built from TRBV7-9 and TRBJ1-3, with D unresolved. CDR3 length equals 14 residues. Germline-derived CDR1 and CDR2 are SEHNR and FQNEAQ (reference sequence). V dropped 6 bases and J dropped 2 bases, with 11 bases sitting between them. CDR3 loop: CASSYERAGNTIYF. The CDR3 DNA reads TGTGCCAGCAGTTATGAACGGGCTGGAAACACCATATATTTT. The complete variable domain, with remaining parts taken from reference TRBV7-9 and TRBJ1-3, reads DTGVSQNPRHKITKRGQNVTFRCDPISEHNRLYWYRQTLGQGPEFLTYFQNEAQLEKSRLLSDRFSAERPKGSFSTLEIQRTEQGDSAMYLCASSYERAGNTIYFGEGSWLTVV.

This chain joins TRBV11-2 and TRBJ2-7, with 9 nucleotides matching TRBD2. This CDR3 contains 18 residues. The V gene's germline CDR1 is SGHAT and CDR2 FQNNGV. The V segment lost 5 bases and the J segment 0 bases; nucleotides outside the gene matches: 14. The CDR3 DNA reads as TGTGCCAGCAGCCCTTTAGCGGGGGAAAGGGTAAGCTCCTACGAGCAGTACTTC. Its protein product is CASSPLAGERVSSYEQYF.

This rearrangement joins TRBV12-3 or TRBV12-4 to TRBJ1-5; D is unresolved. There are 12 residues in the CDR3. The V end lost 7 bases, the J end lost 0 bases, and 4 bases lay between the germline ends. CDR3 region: CASTNSNQPQHF. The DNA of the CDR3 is TGTGCCAGCACTAATAGCAATCAGCCCCAGCATTTT.

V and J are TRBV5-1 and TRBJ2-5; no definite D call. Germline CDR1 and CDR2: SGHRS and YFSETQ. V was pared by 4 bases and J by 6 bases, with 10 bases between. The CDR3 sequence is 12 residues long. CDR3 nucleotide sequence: TGCGCCAGCAGCCCTGATGGGCAGACCCAGTACTTC. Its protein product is CASSPDGQTQYF.

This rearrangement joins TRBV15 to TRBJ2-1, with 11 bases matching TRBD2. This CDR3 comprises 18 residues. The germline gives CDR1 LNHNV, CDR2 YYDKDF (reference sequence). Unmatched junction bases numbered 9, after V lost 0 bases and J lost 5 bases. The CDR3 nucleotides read TGTGCCACCAGCAGAGAAATCCAAGGGACTAGCGGTAACAATGAGCAGTTCTTC. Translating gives CATSREIQGTSGNNEQFF.

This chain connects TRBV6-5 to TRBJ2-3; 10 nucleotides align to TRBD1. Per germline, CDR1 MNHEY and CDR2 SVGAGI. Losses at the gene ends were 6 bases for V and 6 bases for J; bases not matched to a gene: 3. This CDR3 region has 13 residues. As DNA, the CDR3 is TGTGCCAGCAGCCGGGACAGGGGTGATACGCAGTATTTT. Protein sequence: CASSRDRGDTQYF.

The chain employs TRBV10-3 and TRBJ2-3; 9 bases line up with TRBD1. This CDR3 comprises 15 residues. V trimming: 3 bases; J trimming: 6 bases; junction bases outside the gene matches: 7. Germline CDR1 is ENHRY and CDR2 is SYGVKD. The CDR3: CAISEYGTGTDTQYF. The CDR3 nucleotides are TGTGCCATCAGTGAATATGGGACAGGGACTGATACGCAGTATTTT.

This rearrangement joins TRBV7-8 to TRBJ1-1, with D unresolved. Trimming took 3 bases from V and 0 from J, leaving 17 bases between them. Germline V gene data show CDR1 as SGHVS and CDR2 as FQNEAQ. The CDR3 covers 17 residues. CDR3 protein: CASSLLVLTDLNTEAFF. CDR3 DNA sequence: TGTGCCAGCAGCTTGTTAGTCTTGACGGACTTGAACACTGAAGCTTTCTTT.

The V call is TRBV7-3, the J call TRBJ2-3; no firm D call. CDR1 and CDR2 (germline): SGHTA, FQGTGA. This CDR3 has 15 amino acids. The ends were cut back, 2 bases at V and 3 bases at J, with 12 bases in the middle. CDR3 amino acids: CASSLQNPVTDTQYF. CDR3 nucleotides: TGTGCCAGCAGCTTACAGAATCCTGTGACAGATACGCAGTATTTT. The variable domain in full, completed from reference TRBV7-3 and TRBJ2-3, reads GAGVSQTPSNKVTEKGKYVELRCDPISGHTALYWYRQSLGQGPEFLIYFQGTGAADDSGLPNDRFFAVRPEGSVSTLKIQRTERGDSAVYLCASSLQNPVTDTQYFGPGTRLTVL.

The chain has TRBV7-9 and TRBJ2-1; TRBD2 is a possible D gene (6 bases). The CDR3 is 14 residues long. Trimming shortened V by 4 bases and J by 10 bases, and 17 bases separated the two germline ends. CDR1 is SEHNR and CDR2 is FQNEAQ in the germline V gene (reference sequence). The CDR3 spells CASSSTGLGWEQFF. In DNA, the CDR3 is TGTGCCAGCAGCTCAACGGGACTCGGGTGGGAGCAGTTCTTC.

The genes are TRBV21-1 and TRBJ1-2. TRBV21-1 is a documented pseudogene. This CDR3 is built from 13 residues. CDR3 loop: CASSKNIAPGYTF. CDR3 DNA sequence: TGTGCCAGCAGCAAAAACATAGCTCCCGGCTACACCTTC.

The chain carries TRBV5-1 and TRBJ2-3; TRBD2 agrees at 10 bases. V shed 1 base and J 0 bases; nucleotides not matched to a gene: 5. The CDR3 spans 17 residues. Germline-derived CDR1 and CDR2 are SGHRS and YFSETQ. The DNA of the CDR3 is TGCGCCAGCAGCTTGACTAGCGGGGTCCGGAGCACAGATACGCAGTATTTT. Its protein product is CASSLTSGVRSTDTQYF.

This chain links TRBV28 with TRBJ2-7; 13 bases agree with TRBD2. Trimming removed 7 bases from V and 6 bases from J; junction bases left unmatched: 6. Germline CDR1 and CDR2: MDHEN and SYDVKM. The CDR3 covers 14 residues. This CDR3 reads CASTLLAGGPEQYF. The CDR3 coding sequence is TGTGCCAGCACCTTACTAGCGGGAGGGCCCGAGCAGTACTTC.

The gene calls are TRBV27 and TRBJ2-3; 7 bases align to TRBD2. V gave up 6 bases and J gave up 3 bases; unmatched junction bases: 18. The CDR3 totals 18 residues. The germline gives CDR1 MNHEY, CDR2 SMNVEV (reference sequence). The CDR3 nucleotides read TGTGCCAGCAGCCCCCGCTCCCTAGCGGCCCCCGGAACAGATACGCAGTATTTT. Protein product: CASSPRSLAAPGTDTQYF.

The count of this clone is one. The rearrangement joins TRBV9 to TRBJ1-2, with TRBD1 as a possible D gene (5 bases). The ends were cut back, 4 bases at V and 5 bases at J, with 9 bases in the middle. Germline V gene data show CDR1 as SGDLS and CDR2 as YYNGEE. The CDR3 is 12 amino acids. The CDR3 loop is CASSRGGYGYTF. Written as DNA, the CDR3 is TGTGCCAGCAGCCGGGGGGGGTATGGCTACACCTTC.

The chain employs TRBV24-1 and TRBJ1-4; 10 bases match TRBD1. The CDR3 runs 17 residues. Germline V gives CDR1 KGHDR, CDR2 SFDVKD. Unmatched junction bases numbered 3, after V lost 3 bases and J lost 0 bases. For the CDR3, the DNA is TGTGCCACCAGTGATCGAGGGACAGGGGCAACTAATGAAAAACTGTTTTTT. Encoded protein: CATSDRGTGATNEKLFF.

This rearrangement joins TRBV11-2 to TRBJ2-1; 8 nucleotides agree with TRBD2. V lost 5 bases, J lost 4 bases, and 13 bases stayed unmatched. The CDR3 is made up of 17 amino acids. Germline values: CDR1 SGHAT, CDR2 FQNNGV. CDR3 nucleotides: TGTGCCAGCAGCCCCCTTCGAGCGGGAGCCCAATACAATGAGCAGTTCTTC. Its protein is CASSPLRAGAQYNEQFF.

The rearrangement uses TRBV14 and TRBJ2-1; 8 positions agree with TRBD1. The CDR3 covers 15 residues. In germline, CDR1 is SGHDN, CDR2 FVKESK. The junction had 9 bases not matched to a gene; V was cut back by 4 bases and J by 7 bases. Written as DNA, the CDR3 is TGTGCCAGCAGCCCTCGGACAGGGATAAGGAATGAGCAGTTCTTC. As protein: CASSPRTGIRNEQFF.

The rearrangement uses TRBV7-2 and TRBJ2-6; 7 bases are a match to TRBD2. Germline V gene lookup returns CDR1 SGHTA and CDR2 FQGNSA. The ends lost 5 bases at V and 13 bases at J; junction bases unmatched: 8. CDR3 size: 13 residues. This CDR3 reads CASSPGLTGVLTF. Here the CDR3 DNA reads TGTGCCAGCAGCCCGGGACTAACAGGAGTCCTGACTTTC.

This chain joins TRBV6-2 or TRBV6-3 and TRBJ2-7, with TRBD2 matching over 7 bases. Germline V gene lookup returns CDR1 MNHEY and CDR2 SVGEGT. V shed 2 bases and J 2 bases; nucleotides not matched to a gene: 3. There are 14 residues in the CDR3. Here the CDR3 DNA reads TGTGCCAGCAGTTACGGCGGGGGACCCTACGAGCAGTACTTC. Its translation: CASSYGGGPYEQYF.

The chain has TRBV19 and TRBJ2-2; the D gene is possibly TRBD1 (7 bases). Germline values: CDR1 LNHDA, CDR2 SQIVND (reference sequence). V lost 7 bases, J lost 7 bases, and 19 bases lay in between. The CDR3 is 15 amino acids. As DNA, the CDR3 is TGTGCCAGTAACACCAGGGGGACCGGGAGCGGGGAGCTGTTTTTT. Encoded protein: CASNTRGTGSGELFF.

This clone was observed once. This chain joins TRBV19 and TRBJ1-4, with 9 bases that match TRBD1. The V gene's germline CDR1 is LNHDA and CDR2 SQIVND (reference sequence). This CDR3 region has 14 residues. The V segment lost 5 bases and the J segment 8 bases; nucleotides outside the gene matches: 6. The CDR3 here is CASSSGQGREKLFF. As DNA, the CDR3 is TGTGCCAGTAGTTCGGGACAGGGCAGGGAAAAACTGTTTTTT.

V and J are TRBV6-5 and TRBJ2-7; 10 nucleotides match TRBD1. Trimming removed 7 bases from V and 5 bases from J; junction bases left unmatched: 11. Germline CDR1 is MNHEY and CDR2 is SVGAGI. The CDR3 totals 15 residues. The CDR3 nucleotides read TGTGCCAGCACCCTGACAGGGGGCTTGTTCGACGAGCAGTACTTC. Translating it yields CASTLTGGLFDEQYF.

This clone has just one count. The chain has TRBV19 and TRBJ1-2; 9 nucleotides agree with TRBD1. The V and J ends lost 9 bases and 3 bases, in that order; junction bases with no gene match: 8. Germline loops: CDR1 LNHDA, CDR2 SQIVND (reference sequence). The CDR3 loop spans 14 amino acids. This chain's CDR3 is CASNNRGRDYGYTF. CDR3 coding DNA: TGTGCCAGCAACAACAGGGGGCGGGACTATGGCTACACCTTC.